This TCR beta chain was sequenced for a study of early T cells in non-severe SARS-CoV-2 infection (dated by TCRdb to about 2021). For the study in its entirety: Because TCR sequencing was done on bulk RNA from unsorted whole blood, the alpha and beta chains could not be paired.

Set within a cohort of healthcare workers in London, UK, this nested case-control study involved weekly PCR testing of nasopharyngeal swabs along with blood sampling. Between 23 and 31 March 2020, the week of the UK lockdown, healthcare workers were enrolled and then followed up weekly for as long as 16 weeks. Libraries were made using 5' RACE. These reads were obtained on a NextSeq 500. In the TCR library protocol, unique molecular identifiers were attached to individual cDNA molecules to correct for PCR bias and sequencing error. Both TCR alpha and beta chains were sequenced, and tight co-correlation was observed between alpha and beta sequence abundances in each sample. The original methods were these. V gene, J gene and CDR3 annotation of TCR sequences was performed with Decombinator V4. Expanded TCRs were defined as changing significantly between any two time points under a Poisson model with p below 0.0001. TCR abundances were normalised to the total number of TCRs sequenced per sample and expressed as counts per million. TRAV1-2 paired with TRAJ12, TRAJ20 or TRAJ33 defined MAIT TCRs, while TRAV10 paired with TRAJ18 defined iNKT TCRs. VDJdb, accessed 1 November 2021, was searched for CMV, EBV and SARS-CoV-2 annotated TCRs, with TCRs annotated for multiple antigens excluded. TCRdb reworked the public reads: Q25 trimming with fastp, MiXCR clone assembly, productive beta chains retained. All rows with the same CDR3 protein become a single entry with the most common DNA and genes. TCRdb's processing, not the authors', yielded these V and J calls. Across this sample there are approximately 70,000 distinct CDR3 sequences, with roughly 10% seen only once. The biggest ten clones account for 15% to 18% of the sample.

The junction carries 14 bases between V and J, which are trimmed by 2 bases and 6 bases respectively. The germline V gene gives CDR1 as LGHNA and CDR2 as YNFKEQ. The CDR3 has 15 amino acids, counting the end cysteine and phenylalanine. The kept DNA is CDR3 alone, 45 bases in frame from the first base. The full study reports these points: VDJdb matching was skewed toward anti-spike CD8 responses and likely underestimated virus-specific expansions, missing private and CD4 specificities.

The sample holds many counts of this clonotype. Its antigen is not yet known. Per-base qualities were not stored, and no clone one base away is much larger. The V and J genes are TRBV4-2 and TRBJ2-1; TRBD1 could be the D gene, as 5 bases match. This clonotype was sampled from an adult who was a healthcare worker with PCR-confirmed SARS-CoV-2 infection or an uninfected control (not recorded which). Sequences were derived from whole blood, sampled at baseline. The DNA reads as follows: TGTGCCAGCAGCCAAAACCAGGGAATCGGCAATGAGCAGTTCTTC. Its product reads: CASSQNQGIGNEQFF.